This T cell receptor (beta chain) was captured by sequencing in a study of blood T cell repertoires in COVID-19. Study-level background: Two consecutive negative NP/OP PCR tests, clearance, or resolved symptoms defined Cohort 3 recovery. Samples came from the United States, Italy and Spain, spanning acute and convalescent COVID-19.

Participants spanned ages about 18 to 100 years and resided in around 25 US areas. Assignment of participants to cohorts was predicated upon participant-reported clinical history. Germline V CDR1 and CDR2: SQVTM, ANQGSEA. V dropped 4 bases and J dropped 0 bases, with 10 bases sitting between them. The CDR3 consists of 13 residues. Repertoires were generated with immunoSEQ multiplex PCR, while TCRdb's copy carries only in-frame clones and drops some. The repertoire holds more than 300,000 clones, with over 75% as singletons. This clone was seen only once. This rearrangement joins TRBV29-1 to TRBJ2-7; D perhaps matches TRBD1 (6 bases). This receptor was obtained from a man aged 40-55 years in a cohort exposed to, infected with or recovered from COVID-19 (not recorded which). The sample was PBMCs or T cells enriched from blood (not recorded which). CDR3 nucleotide sequence: TGCAGCGTTGGGGGGCTCGACTCCTACGAGCAGTACTTC. Its protein is CSVGGLDSYEQYF.